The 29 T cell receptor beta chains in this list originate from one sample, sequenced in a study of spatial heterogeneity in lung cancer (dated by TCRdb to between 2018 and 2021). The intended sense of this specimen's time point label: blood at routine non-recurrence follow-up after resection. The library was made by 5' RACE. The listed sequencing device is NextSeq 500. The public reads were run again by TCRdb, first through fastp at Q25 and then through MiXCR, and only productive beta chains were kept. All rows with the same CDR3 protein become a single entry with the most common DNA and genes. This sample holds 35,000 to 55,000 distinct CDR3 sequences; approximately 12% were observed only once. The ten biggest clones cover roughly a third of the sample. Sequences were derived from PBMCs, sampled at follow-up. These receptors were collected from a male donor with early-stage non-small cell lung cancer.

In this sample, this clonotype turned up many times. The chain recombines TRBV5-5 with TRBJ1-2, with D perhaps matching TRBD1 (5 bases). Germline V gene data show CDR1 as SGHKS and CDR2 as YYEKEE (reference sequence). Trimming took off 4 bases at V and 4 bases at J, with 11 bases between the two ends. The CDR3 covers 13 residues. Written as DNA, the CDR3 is TGTGCCAGCAGCCAAAGACAGACCTATGGCTACACCTTC. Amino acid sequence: CASSQRQTYGYTF.

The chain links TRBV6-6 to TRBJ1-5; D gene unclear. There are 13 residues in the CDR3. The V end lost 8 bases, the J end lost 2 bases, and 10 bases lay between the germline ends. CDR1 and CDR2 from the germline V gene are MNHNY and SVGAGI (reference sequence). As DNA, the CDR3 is TGTGCCAGCCGGACGGCGGGCAATCAGCCCCAGCATTTT. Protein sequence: CASRTAGNQPQHF.

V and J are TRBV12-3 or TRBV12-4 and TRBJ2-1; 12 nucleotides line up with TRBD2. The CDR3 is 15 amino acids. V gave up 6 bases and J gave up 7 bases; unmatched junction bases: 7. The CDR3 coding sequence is TGTGCCAGCAGCCCTAGACTAGCGGGAGAAAATGAGCAGTTCTTC. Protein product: CASSPRLAGENEQFF.

As DNA, the CDR3 is TGTGCCAGCAGCCGCATTCTAGCGGGGTCCTACCGGGATACGCAGTATTTT. The encoded protein is CASSRILAGSYRDTQYF. The gene calls are TRBV4-2 and TRBJ2-3; 9 bases are shared with TRBD2. V was clipped by 4 bases and J by 6 bases; unmatched bases: 14. The germline V gene has CDR1 LGHNA and CDR2 YNFKEQ. There are 17 residues in the CDR3.

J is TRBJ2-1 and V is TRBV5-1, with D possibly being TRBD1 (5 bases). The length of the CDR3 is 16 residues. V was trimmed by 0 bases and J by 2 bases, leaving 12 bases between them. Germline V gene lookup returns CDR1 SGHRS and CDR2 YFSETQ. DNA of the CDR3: TGCGCCAGCAGCTTGGAAGGAAGGGGTCCCTACAATGAGCAGTTCTTC. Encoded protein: CASSLEGRGPYNEQFF.

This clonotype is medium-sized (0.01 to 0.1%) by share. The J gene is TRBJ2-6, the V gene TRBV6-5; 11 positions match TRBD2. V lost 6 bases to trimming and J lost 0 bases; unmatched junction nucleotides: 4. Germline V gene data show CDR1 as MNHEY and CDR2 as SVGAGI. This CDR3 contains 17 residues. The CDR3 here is CASSLAGGSSGANVLTF. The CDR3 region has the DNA TGTGCCAGCAGCTTAGCGGGAGGGTCCTCTGGGGCCAACGTCCTGACTTTC.

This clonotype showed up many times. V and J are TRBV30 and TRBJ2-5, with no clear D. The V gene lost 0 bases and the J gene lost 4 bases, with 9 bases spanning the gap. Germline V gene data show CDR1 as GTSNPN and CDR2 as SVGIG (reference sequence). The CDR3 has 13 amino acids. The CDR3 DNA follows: TGTGCCTGGAGTGTACGTGGGCCAGAGACCCAGTACTTC. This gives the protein CAWSVRGPETQYF.

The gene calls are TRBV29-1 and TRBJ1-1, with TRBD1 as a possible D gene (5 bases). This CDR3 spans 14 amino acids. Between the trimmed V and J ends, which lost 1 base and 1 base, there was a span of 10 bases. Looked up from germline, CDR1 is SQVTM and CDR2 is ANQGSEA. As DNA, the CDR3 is TGCAGCGTTGAAGTGGGACCCAGGAACACTGAAGCTTTCTTT. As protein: CSVEVGPRNTEAFF.

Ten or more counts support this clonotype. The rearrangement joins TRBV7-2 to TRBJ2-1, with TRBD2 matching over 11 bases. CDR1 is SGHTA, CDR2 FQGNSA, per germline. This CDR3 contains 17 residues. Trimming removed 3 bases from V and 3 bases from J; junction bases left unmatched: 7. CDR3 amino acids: CASSLSSGGIVYNEQFF. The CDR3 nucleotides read TGTGCCAGCAGCTTGTCTAGCGGGGGGATCGTCTACAATGAGCAGTTCTTC.

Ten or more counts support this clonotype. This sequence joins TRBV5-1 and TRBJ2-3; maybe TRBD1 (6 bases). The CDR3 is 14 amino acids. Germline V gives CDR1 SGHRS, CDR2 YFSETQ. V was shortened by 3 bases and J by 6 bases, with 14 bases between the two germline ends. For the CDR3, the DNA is TGCGCCAGCAGCTCAGGACAGCCGGGGGATACGCAGTATTTT. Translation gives CASSSGQPGDTQYF.

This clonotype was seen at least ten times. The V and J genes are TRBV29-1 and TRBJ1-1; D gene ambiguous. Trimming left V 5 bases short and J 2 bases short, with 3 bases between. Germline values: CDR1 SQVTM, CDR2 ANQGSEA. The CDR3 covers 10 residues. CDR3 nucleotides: TGCAGCGTTTCTAACACTGAAGCTTTCTTT. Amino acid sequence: CSVSNTEAFF. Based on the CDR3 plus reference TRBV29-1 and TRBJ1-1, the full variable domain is SAVISQKPSRDICQRGTSLTIQCQVDSQVTMMFWYRQQPGQSLTLIATANQGSEATYESGFVIDKFPISRPNLTFSTLTVSNMSPEDSSIYLCSVSNTEAFFGQGTRLTVV.

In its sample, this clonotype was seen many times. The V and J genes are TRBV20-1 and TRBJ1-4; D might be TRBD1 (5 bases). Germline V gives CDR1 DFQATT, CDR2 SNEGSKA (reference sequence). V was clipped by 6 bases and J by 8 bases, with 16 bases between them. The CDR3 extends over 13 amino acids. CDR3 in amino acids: CSAVTGTDEKLFF. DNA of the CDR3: TGCAGTGCCGTTACCGGGACGGACGAAAAACTGTTTTTT.

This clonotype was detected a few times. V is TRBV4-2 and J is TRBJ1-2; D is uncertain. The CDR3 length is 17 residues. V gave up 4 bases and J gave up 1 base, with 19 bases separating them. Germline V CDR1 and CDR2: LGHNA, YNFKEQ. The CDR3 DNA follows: TGTGCCAGCAGCCCATTCGTACGACGGAGAAATAACTATGGCTACACCTTC. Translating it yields CASSPFVRRRNNYGYTF.

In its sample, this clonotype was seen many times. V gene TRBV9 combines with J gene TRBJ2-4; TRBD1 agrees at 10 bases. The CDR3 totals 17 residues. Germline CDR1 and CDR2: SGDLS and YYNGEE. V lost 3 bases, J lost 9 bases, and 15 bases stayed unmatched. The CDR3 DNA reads TGTGCCAGCAGCGCCTCCCCCGGGGGGGACAGGGGAGTCATTCAGTACTTC. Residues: CASSASPGGDRGVIQYF.

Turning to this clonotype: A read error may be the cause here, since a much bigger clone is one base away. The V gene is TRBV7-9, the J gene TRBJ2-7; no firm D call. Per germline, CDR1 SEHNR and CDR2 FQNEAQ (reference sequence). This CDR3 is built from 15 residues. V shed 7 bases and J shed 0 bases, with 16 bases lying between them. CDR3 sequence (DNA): TGTGCCAGCACCTACAGCCTTGAGAGCTCCTACGAGCAGTACTTC. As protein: CASTYSLESSYEQYF.

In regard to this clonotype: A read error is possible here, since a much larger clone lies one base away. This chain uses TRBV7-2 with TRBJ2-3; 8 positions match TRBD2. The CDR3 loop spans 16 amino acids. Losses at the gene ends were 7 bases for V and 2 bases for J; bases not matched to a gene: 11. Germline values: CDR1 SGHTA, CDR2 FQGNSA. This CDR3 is CASNQRLAWDTDTQYF. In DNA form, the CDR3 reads TGTGCCAGCAACCAAAGACTAGCGTGGGACACAGATACGCAGTATTTT.

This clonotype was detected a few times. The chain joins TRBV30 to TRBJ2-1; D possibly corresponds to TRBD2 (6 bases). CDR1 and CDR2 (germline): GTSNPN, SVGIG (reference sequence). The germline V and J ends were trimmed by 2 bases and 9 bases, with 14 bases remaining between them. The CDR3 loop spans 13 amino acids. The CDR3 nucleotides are TGTGCCTGGAGTCAAAACGGGAGAGGTGAGCAGTTCTTC. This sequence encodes CAWSQNGRGEQFF.

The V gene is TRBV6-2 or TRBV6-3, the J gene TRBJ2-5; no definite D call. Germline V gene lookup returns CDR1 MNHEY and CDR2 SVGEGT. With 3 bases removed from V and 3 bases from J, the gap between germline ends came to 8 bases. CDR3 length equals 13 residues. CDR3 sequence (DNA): TGTGCCAGCAGTTATCATCCGGAAGAGACCCAGTACTTC. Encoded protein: CASSYHPEETQYF.

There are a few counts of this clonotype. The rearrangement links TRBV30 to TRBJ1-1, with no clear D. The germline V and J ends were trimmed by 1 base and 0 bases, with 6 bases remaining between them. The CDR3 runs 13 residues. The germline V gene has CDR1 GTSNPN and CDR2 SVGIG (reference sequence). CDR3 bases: TGTGCCTGGAGTGCCTCTCTGAACACTGAAGCTTTCTTT. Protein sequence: CAWSASLNTEAFF.

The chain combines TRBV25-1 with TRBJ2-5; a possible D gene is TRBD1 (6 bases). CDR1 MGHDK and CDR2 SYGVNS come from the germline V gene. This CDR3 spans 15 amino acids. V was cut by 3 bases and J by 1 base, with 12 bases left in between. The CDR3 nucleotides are TGTGCCAGCAGTGACCACGGACAGATCCAAGAGACCCAGTACTTC. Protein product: CASSDHGQIQETQYF.

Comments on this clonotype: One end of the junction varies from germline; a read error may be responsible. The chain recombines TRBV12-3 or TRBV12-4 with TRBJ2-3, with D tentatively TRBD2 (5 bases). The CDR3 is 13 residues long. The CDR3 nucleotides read TGTGCCAGCAGTAAGGCTAGCACCGATACGCAGTATTTT. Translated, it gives CASSKASTDTQYF.

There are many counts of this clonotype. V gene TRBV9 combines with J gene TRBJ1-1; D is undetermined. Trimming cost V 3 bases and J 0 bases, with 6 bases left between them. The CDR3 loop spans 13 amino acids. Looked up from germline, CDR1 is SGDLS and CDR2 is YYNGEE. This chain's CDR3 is CASSAGLNTEAFF. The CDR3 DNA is TGTGCCAGCAGCGCCGGCCTGAACACTGAAGCTTTCTTT.

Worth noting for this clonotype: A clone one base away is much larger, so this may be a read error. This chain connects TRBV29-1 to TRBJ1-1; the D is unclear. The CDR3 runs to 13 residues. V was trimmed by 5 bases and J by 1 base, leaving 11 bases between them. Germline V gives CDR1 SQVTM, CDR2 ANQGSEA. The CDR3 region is CSVIRQPNTEAFF. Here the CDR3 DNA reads TGCAGCGTTATCCGGCAGCCGAACACTGAAGCTTTCTTT.

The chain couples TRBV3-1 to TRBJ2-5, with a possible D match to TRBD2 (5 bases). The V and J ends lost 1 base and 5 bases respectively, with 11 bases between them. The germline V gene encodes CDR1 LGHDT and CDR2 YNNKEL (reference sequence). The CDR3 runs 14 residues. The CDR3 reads CASSQALPGETQYF. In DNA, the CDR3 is TGTGCCAGCAGCCAAGCTCTCCCGGGGGAGACCCAGTACTTC.

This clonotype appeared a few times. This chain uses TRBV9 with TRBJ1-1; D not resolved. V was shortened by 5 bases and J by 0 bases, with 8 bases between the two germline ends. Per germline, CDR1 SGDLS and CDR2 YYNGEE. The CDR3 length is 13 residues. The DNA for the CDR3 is TGTGCCAGCAGTGAGCATGTGAACACTGAAGCTTTCTTT. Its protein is CASSEHVNTEAFF.

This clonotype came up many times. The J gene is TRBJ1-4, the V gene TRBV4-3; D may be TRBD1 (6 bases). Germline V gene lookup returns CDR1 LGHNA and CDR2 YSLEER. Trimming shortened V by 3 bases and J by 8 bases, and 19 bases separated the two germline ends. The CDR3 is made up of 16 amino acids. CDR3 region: CASSHRYRDIGEKLFF. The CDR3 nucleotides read TGCGCCAGCAGCCATCGATACCGGGACATAGGAGAAAAACTGTTTTTT.

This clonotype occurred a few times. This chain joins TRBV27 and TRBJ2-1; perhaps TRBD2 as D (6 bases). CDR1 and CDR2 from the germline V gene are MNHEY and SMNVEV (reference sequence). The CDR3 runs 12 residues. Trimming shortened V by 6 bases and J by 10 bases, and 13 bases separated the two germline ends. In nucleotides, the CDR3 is TGTGCCAGCAGGCCGGAGGGAAACGAGCAGTTCTTC. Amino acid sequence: CASRPEGNEQFF.

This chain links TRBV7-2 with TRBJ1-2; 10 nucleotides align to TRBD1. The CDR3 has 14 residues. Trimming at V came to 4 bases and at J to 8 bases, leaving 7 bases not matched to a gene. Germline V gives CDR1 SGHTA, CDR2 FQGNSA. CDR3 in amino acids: CASSSQGQGYGYTF. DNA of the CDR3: TGTGCCAGCAGCTCCCAGGGACAGGGGTACGGCTACACCTTC.

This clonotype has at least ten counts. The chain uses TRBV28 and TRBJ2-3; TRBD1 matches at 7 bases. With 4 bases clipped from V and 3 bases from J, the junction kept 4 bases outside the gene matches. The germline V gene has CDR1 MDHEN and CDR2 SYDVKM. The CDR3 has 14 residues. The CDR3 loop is CASSSTGTTDTQYF. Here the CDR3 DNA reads TGTGCCAGCAGTTCGACAGGGACGACAGATACGCAGTATTTT.